Included here is one TCR beta chain sequence, with context. The entry originates in a study of blood T cell repertoires in COVID-19. Study context: Donors in the United States, Italy and Spain gave samples during acute or convalescent COVID-19. From T cells, B-cell-depleted T cells, or PBMCs came the material, which was cDNA or gDNA.

Sequencing was performed with immunoSEQ multiplex PCR; in TCRdb, only in-frame clones are kept and a portion is missing. The profile shows approximately 240,000 clones, 88% of them singletons. The CDR3 extends over 14 amino acids. V was cut by 5 bases and J by 4 bases, with 11 bases left in between. Germline lookup yields CDR1 LNHDA and CDR2 SQIVND (reference sequence). Sequenced material: peripheral blood. The chain combines TRBV19 with TRBJ2-2; D unclear. This clonotype was sampled from a middle-aged woman who had recovered from COVID-19. This chain's CDR3 is CASSGSFSTGELFF. CDR3 bases: TGTGCCAGTAGTGGCAGTTTTTCCACCGGGGAGCTGTTTTTT.